These T cell receptor beta chains were read from a single sample in a study of blood T cell repertoires in COVID-19. The assay was immunoSEQ multiplex PCR, and TCRdb's table has in-frame clones only and misses some. The sample has approximately 200,000 clones, approximately 86% seen once. Source material: PBMCs or T cells enriched from blood (not recorded which). The receptors shown here come from a woman aged 25-40 years who had been exposed to COVID-19. Both conserved end residues are part of each CDR3. The D gene is left open where the match is weak. Expanded clones are given a class, and other clones once, few, many or no size at all.

d_gene	abundance	v_gene	j_gene	CDR3nt	CDR3aa
TRBD1	.	TRBV6-5	TRBJ1-5	TGTGCCAGCAGTCGCTCCGGGACAGGTATGGAGCCCCAGCATTTT	CASSRSGTGMEPQHF
TRBD1	few	TRBV6-5	TRBJ1-6	TGTGCCAGCAGTACGGGACAGGGGGACGTTTCACCCCTCCACTTT	CASSTGQGDVSPLHF
TRBD1	.	TRBV11-3	TRBJ1-1	TGTGCCAGCAGCTCCTACAGGGGGACTGAAGCTTTCTTT	CASSSYRGTEAFF
TRBD1	once	TRBV12-3/TRBV12-4	TRBJ1-1	TGTGCCAGCTCTCAGGGGGCTGTAGGTGAAGCTTTCTTT	CASSQGAVGEAFF
.	.	TRBV9	TRBJ2-5	TGTGCCAGCAGCGCCGGACTAATACAAGAGACCCAGTACTTC	CASSAGLIQETQYF
TRBD1	.	TRBV27	TRBJ2-7	TGTGCCACCTGGGACAGGTTCGGGCTGGACGAGCAGTACTTC	CATWDRFGLDEQYF
.	.	TRBV30	TRBJ2-1	TGTGCCTGGAGTAGGGGGGGGGCCGGTAATGAGCAGTTCTTC	CAWSRGGAGNEQFF
.	.	TRBV5-4	TRBJ2-5	TGTGCCAGCAGCTTGTCGGGAGCCCAAGAGACCCAGTACTTC	CASSLSGAQETQYF
.	few	TRBV29-1	TRBJ1-2	TGCAGCGTTGAAGATGAAGGAGGCGGAGATGGCTACACCTTC	CSVEDEGGGDGYTF
.	.	TRBV5-4	TRBJ1-1	TGTGCCAGCAGCCCAGGGGAGCCGAACACTGAAGCTTTCTTT	CASSPGEPNTEAFF
.	.	TRBV7-6	TRBJ1-6	TGTGCCAGCAGCTTAAATGGCAGGGGATCCTCTGACTATAATTCACCCCTCCACTTT	CASSLNGRGSSDYNSPLHF
TRBD1	.	TRBV19	TRBJ1-1	TGTGCCAGTAGCTTCGGACAGGGGGGGAGGACTGAAGCTTTCTTT	CASSFGQGGRTEAFF
TRBD1	.	TRBV2	TRBJ1-3	TGTGCCAGCAGTGACATCCCGACAGGGGGCGCCCACACCATATATTTT	CASSDIPTGGAHTIYF
.	.	TRBV5-1	TRBJ2-3	TGCGCCAGCAGCTCTATGATGGATACGCAGTATTTT	CASSSMMDTQYF
.	.	TRBV21-1	TRBJ2-7	TGTGCCAGCAGCAAGAAACGAGATGAGGACAGGGGTCATCCCTACGAGCAGTACTTC	CASSKKRDEDRGHPYEQYF
TRBD1	.	TRBV19	TRBJ1-2	TGTGCCAGTAGTACCTATAACCGACAGGGAGCTAACTATGGCTACACCTTC	CASSTYNRQGANYGYTF
TRBD2	.	TRBV11-2	TRBJ2-3	TGTGCCAGCAGCAAAGGGGCGGGGGGCACAGATACGCAGTATTTT	CASSKGAGGTDTQYF
.	.	TRBV6-5	TRBJ1-3	TGTGCCAGCCGCGAGACAGACCACTCTGGAAACACCATATATTTT	CASRETDHSGNTIYF
TRBD1	.	TRBV7-8	TRBJ1-3	TGTGCCAGCAGCCAAGCCAGGGGGCGAAAAAACACCATATATTTT	CASSQARGRKNTIYF
TRBD1	.	TRBV4-2	TRBJ1-2	TGTGCCAGCAGCCAAGTTGGCGGGGCAGGGGGTGGCTACACCTTC	CASSQVGGAGGGYTF
TRBD1	.	TRBV7-3	TRBJ1-2	TGTGCCAGCAGCTCCCTGGGACAGTCGTGGGATGGCTACACCTTC	CASSSLGQSWDGYTF
.	.	TRBV29-1	TRBJ1-1	TGCAGCGTGGCACAGAACCCGAACACTGAAGCTTTCTTT	CSVAQNPNTEAFF
TRBD1	.	TRBV3-1/TRBV3-2	TRBJ1-2	TGTGCCAGCAGCCCCGAGGTTAGGGGACAGGTACCCCTTAACTATGGCTACACCTTC	CASSPEVRGQVPLNYGYTF
.	.	TRBV28	TRBJ2-7	TGTGCCAGCAGCCAATTGCGCGAGCAGTACTTC	CASSQLREQYF
TRBD2	.	TRBV10-3	TRBJ2-3	TGTGCCATCAGTGAGGGGACTAGAACGCTACAGTATTTT	CAISEGTRTLQYF